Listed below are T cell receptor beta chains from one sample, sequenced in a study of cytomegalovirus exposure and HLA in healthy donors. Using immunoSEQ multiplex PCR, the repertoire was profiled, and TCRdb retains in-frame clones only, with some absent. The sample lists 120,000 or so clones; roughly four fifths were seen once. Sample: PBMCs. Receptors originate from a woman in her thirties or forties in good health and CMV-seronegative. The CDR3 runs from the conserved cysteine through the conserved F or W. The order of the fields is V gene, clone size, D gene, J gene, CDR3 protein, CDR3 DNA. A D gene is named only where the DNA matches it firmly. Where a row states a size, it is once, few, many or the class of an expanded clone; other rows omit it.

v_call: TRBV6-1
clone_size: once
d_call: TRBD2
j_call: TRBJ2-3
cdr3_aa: CASRRAGGTDTQYF
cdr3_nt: TGTGCCAGCAGGCGAGCGGGGGGGACTGATACGCAGTATTTT

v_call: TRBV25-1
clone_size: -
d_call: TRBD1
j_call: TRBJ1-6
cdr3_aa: CASSNLRDRSSPLHF
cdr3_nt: TGTGCCAGCAGCAACCTCCGGGACAGATCTTCACCCCTCCACTTT

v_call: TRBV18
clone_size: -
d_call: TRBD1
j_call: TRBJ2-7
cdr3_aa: CASSTGTGGTYEQYF
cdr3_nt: TGTGCCAGCTCAACTGGGACAGGGGGTACCTACGAGCAGTACTTC

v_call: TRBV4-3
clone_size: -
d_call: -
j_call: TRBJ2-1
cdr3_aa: CASSQGPSRNEQFF
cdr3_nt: TGCGCCAGCAGCCAAGGGCCCTCTAGAAATGAGCAGTTCTTC

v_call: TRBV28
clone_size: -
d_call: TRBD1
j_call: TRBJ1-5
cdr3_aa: CASSPGQGSQPQHF
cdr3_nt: TGTGCCAGCAGTCCCGGACAGGGCAGTCAGCCCCAGCATTTT

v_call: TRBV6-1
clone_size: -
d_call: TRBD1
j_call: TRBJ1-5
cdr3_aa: CASSDLYGQGRSNQPQHF
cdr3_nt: TGTGCCAGCAGTGACCTGTACGGACAGGGCCGTAGCAATCAGCCCCAGCATTTT

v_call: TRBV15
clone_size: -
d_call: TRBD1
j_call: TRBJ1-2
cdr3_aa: CATSRSGTGKFYGYTF
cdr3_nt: TGTGCCACCAGCAGGTCCGGGACAGGGAAGTTCTATGGCTACACCTTC

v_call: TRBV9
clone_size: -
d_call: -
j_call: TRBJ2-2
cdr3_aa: CASSALGRENTGELFF
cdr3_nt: TGTGCCAGCAGCGCCCTGGGGCGGGAGAACACCGGGGAGCTGTTTTTT

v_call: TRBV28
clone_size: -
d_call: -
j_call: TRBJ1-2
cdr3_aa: CASSSEQGRYGYTF
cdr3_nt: TGTGCCAGCAGTTCAGAACAGGGACGGTATGGCTACACCTTC

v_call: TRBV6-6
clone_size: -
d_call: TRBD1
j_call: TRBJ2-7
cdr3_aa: CASRGQGANYEQYF
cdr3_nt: TGTGCCAGCCGGGGACAGGGGGCAAACTACGAGCAGTACTTC

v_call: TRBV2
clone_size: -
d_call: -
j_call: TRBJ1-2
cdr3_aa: CASSEIGDYGYTF
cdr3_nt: TGTGCCAGCAGTGAAATAGGAGACTATGGCTACACCTTC

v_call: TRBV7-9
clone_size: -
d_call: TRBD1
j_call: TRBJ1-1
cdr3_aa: CSSSLGRGTGQANTEAFF
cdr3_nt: TGTTCCAGCAGCTTAGGACGGGGGACGGGACAGGCGAACACTGAAGCTTTCTTT

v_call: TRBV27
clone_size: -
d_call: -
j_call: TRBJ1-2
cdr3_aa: CASSPRGDVYTF
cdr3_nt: TGTGCCAGCAGTCCGCGAGGAGATGTCTACACCTTC

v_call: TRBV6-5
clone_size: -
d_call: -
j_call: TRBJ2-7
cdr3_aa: CASRSQGTGEQYF
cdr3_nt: TGTGCCAGCAGATCCCAGGGGACGGGGGAGCAGTACTTC

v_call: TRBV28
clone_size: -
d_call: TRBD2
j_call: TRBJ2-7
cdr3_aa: CASSSGGSSYEQYF
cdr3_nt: TGTGCCAGCAGTTCGGGCGGGAGCTCCTACGAGCAGTACTTC

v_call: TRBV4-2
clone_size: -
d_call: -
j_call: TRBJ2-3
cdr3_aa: CASSQTSRAGGMLDTQYF
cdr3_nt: TGTGCCAGCAGCCAAACCTCGAGGGCCGGGGGAATGTTGGATACGCAGTATTTT

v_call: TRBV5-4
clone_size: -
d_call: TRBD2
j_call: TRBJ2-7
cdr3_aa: CASSSERESAYEQYF
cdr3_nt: TGTGCCAGCAGCTCCGAGCGGGAGTCGGCCTACGAGCAGTACTTC

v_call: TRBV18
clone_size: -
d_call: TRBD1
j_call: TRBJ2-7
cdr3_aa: CASSKGRTGGGEQYF
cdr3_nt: TGTGCCAGCTCTAAAGGTAGGACAGGGGGCGGCGAGCAGTACTTC

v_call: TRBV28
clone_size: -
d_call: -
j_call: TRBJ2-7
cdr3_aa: CASTNSGDNPYEQYF
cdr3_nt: TGTGCCAGCACCAATAGCGGTGACAACCCCTACGAGCAGTACTTC

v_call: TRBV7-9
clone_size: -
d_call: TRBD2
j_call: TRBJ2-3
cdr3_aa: CASSMTSGRSHTQYF
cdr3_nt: TGTGCCAGCAGCATGACTAGCGGGAGATCCCATACGCAGTATTTT

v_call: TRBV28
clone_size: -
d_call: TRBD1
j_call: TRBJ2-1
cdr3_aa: CATSGRGPSGEQFF
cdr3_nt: TGTGCCACCAGCGGAAGGGGGCCCTCGGGTGAGCAGTTCTTC

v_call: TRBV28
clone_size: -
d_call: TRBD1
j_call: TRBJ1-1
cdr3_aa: CASSSPGQGGKEAFF
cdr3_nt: TGTGCCAGCAGTTCCCCGGGACAGGGAGGGAAAGAAGCTTTCTTT

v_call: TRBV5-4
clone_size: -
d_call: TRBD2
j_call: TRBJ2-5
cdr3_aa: CASSLPVAGGRETQYF
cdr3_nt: TGTGCCAGCAGCCTACCGGTAGCGGGAGGGCGAGAGACCCAGTACTTC

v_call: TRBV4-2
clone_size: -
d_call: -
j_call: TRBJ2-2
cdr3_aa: CASSQEDNNLELFF
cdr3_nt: TGTGCCAGCAGCCAAGAAGACAACAATTTGGAGCTGTTTTTT

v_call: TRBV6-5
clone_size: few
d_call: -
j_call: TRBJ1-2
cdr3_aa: CASSADILGGYTF
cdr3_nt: TGTGCCAGCAGTGCGGACATCTTGGGAGGCTACACCTTC

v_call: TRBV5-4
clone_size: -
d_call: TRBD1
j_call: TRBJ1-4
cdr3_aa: CASSLVGQSNEKLFF
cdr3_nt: TGTGCCAGCAGCTTGGTGGGACAGTCTAATGAAAAACTGTTTTTT

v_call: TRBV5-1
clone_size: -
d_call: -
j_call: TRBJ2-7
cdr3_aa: CASSTGQSYEQYF
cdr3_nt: TGCGCCAGCAGCACCGGACAGTCCTACGAGCAGTACTTC

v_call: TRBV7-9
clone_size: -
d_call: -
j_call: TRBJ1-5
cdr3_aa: CASSLAPGPQHF
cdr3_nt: TGTGCCAGCAGCTTAGCCCCCGGGCCCCAGCATTTT

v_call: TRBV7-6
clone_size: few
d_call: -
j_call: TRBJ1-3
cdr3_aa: CASSLRRGGAAGNTIYF
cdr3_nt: TGTGCCAGCAGCCTTCGGCGGGGGGGCGCAGCTGGAAACACCATATATTTT

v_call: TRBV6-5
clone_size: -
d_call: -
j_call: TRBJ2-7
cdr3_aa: CASSYSRVNEQYF
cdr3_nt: TGTGCCAGCAGTTACTCCAGGGTTAACGAGCAGTACTTC

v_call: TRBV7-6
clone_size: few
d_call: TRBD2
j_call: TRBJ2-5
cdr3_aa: CASSRLAIAETQYF
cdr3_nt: TGTGCCAGCAGCAGACTAGCAATCGCAGAGACCCAGTACTTC

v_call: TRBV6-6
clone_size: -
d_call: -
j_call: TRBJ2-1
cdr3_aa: CASSYFQGNEQFF
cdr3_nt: TGTGCCAGCAGTTACTTTCAGGGGAACGAGCAGTTCTTC

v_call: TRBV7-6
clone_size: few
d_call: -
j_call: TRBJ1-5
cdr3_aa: CASSLFSGFNQPQHF
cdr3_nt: TGTGCCAGCAGCTTATTCTCAGGGTTCAATCAGCCCCAGCATTTT

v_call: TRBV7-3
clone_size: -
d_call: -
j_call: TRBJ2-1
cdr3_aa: CASSIAPSSYNEQFF
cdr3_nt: TGTGCCAGCAGCATTGCCCCGAGCTCCTACAATGAGCAGTTCTTC

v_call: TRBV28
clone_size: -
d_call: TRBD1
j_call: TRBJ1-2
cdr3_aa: CASSLLGQGRDYGYTF
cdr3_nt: TGTGCCAGCAGCCTCTTAGGACAGGGTCGAGACTATGGCTACACCTTC

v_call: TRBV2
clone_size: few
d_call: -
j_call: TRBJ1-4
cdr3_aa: CASSVGVEKLFF
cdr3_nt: TGTGCCAGCAGTGTAGGGGTTGAAAAACTGTTTTTT

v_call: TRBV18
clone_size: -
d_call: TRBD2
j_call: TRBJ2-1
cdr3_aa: CASSPTSGRYNEQFF
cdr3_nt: TGTGCCAGCTCACCAACTAGCGGGAGGTACAATGAGCAGTTCTTC

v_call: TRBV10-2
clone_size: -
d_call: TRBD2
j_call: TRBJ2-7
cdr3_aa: CASSEEGSGSTYEQYF
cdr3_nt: TGCGCCAGCAGTGAGGAGGGTAGCGGGAGCACCTACGAGCAGTACTTC

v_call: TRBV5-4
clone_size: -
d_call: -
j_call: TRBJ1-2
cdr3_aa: CASSPMGLRGINYGYTF
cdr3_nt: TGTGCCAGCAGCCCCATGGGACTCCGAGGGATTAACTATGGCTACACCTTC

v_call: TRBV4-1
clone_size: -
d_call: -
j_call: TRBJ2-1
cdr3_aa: CASSQGRLNEQFF
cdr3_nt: TGCGCCAGCAGCCAAGGTCGACTCAATGAGCAGTTCTTC

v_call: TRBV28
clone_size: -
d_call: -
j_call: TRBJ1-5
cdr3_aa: CASSDNSLRGRRIHQPQHF
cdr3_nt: TGTGCCAGCAGTGATAACTCTCTTAGAGGGCGGCGTATCCACCAGCCCCAGCATTTT